The 5 T cell receptor beta chains below all came from one sample that was sequenced in a study of T cells expressing NK-cell markers. Reprocessing the 5' RACE reads, TCRdb reports a single entry for every CDR3 protein and omits DNA. This listing includes 250,000 to 300,000 distinct CDR3 sequences. Sample: blood T cells: a sorted CD56 or NKG2C T cell subset, CD4+ or CD8+ T cells, or bulk PBMC T cells (not recorded which). Receptors originate from a young man in good health.

The chain has TRBV7-6 and TRBJ2-5. Per germline, CDR1 SGHVS and CDR2 FNYEAQ. The CDR3 runs 13 residues. The CDR3 is CASSLSVRGTQYF.

V usage is TRBV2 and J usage is TRBJ2-5; TCRdb indicates TRBD2, and absent DNA this call remains unverified. Germline V lookup: CDR1 SNHLY, CDR2 FYNNEI. CDR3 size: 16 residues. CDR3 region: CASKIKGTSGIETQYF.

The chain recombines TRBV14 with TRBJ2-1; without DNA, the TCRdb call of TRBD2 cannot be checked. This CDR3 is built from 15 residues. Germline CDR1 reads SGHDN; CDR2 reads FVKESK. Here the CDR3 reads CASSPNPPFYNEQFF.

The V call is TRBV7-9, the J call TRBJ2-7; TCRdb lists TRBD1, though no DNA is available to test this call. CDR3 length: 12 amino acids. CDR1 and CDR2 (germline): SEHNR, FQNEAQ (reference sequence). CDR3 residues: CASSIGQGLQYF.

The chain carries TRBV29-1 and TRBJ1-5; there is no DNA to check the TCRdb D call of TRBD1. The CDR3 totals 13 residues. Germline CDR1 and CDR2: SQVTM and ANQGSEA. The CDR3 is CSATWGVNQPQHF.